The table lists the clone carrying this T cell receptor (beta chain) with many counts. The CDR3 is made up of 14 amino acids. In germline, CDR1 is MGHDK, CDR2 SYGVNS. The V end was cut by 1 base, the J end by 1 base, with 7 bases between. This sample is drawn from a study of molecular identifiers for immune sequencing clone quantification. Researchers sorted naive CD8 T cells as cells that were CD8+CD4-CCR7+CD45RA+. Generation of bulk TCR libraries relied on previously described methods and listed TCR primers. Via MiXCR, TCRdb re-called the PCR reads, giving one row per CDR3 protein. Among some 70,000 distinct CDR3 sequences listed, 15% to 20% were seen once.

The TCR was taken from a human donor in good health. Some libraries in this study had Jurkat cell RNA spiked in. The material sequenced was naive CD8+ T cells from blood, with Jurkat cell RNA spiked in. The subset: FACS-sorted CD8+CD4-CCR7+CD45RA+ naive T cells. The V gene is TRBV25-1, the J gene TRBJ2-5; D not resolved. The CDR3 sequence: CASSEWAVQETQYF. The CDR3, as DNA: TGTGCCAGCAGTGAATGGGCAGTCCAAGAGACCCAGTACTTC.